This passage covers 3 T cell receptor beta chains from one sample sequenced in a study of OX40 agonist ivuxolimab in advanced cancers. Profiling relied on immunoSEQ multiplex PCR, and the TCRdb table lists in-frame clones only, not all of them. The table has about 12,000 clones, around 80% seen once. The sequenced sample was CD4+ or CD8+ T cells sorted from blood, obtained in a trial of the OX40 agonist ivuxolimab. These TCRs come from an adult with an advanced solid tumor such as melanoma, head and neck, liver or kidney cancer.

The rearrangement joins TRBV4-1 to TRBJ2-7; weak D call: TRBD2 (6 bases). Looked up from germline, CDR1 is MGHRA and CDR2 is YSYEKL. The CDR3 length is 15 residues. Trimming took off 2 bases at V and 2 bases at J, with 13 bases between the two ends. CDR3 sequence: CASSQHRDLPYEQYF. In nucleotides, the CDR3 is TGCGCCAGCAGCCAACACCGGGACTTACCCTACGAGCAGTACTTC.

The V call is TRBV7-9, the J call TRBJ2-2; D is tentatively TRBD1 or TRBD2 (7 bases each). The germline V gene has CDR1 SEHNR and CDR2 FQNEAQ (reference sequence). V lost 5 bases and J 1 base, leaving 14 bases between the germline ends. The CDR3 is 16 residues long. CDR3 loop: CASSPRGGRNTGELFF. In DNA form, the CDR3 reads TGTGCCAGCAGCCCCAGGGGGGGTCGGAACACCGGGGAGCTGTTTTTT.

This clone has just one count. The chain is built from TRBV4-2 and TRBJ2-1; D tentatively reads TRBD1 or TRBD2 (5 bases each). The V gene lost 4 bases and the J gene lost 0 bases, with 10 bases spanning the gap. The CDR3 extends over 15 amino acids. CDR1 is LGHNA and CDR2 is YNFKEQ in the germline V gene. CDR3 residues: CASSLRGDSYNEQFF. Here the CDR3 DNA reads TGTGCCAGCAGCCTAAGAGGGGACTCCTACAATGAGCAGTTCTTC.